The 27 T cell receptor beta chains in this list originate from one sample, sequenced in a study of neoadjuvant anti-PD-1 for oral cavity cancer. Profiled with immunoSEQ multiplex PCR; TCRdb holds only in-frame clones, not every one. Altogether fewer than 15,000 clones are present, roughly 67% being singletons, with the ten largest covering around 2%. The source material was PBMCs, sampled before nivolumab (anti-PD-1) treatment. Source of these receptors: a person between 35 and 79 years old with oral cavity squamous cell carcinoma.

V and J are TRBV5-1 and TRBJ1-6, with D tentatively TRBD1 (5 bases). Trimming took off 1 base at V and 3 bases at J, with 8 bases between the two ends. CDR1 and CDR2 from the germline V gene are SGHRS and YFSETQ. The CDR3 runs to 15 residues. This chain's CDR3 is CASSLRQNYNSPLHF. CDR3 nucleotides: TGCGCCAGCAGCTTGCGACAGAACTATAATTCACCCCTCCACTTT.

In this sample, this clone turned up a few times. The CDR3 protein is CASSLGAANYGYTF. The CDR3 DNA sequence: TGTGCCAGCAGCTTAGGGGCAGCTAACTATGGCTACACCTTC. V usage is TRBV11-2 and J usage is TRBJ1-2; D call uncertain. Trimming removed 1 base at V and 0 bases at J, with 6 bases between. Germline V gives CDR1 SGHAT, CDR2 FQNNGV. This CDR3 is built from 14 residues.

This clone was found a few times. V gene TRBV18 combines with J gene TRBJ1-1; 9 nucleotides match TRBD1. CDR3 length: 16 residues. J was trimmed by 5 bases and V by 8 bases; bases with no gene match: 15. Germline loops: CDR1 KGHSH, CDR2 LQKENI. The chain's CDR3 is CASDLLHRGLWTEAFF. CDR3 coding DNA: TGTGCCAGCGACCTGCTCCACAGGGGGCTGTGGACTGAAGCTTTCTTT.

This rearrangement joins TRBV9 to TRBJ2-3, with D unclear. CDR3 size: 14 residues. V was shortened by 2 bases and J by 2 bases, with 9 bases between the two germline ends. From germline, CDR1 is SGDLS and CDR2 YYNGEE. The CDR3 sequence is CASSVWQDTDTQYF. The CDR3 DNA is TGTGCCAGCAGCGTCTGGCAGGACACAGATACGCAGTATTTT.

The V call is TRBV5-1, the J call TRBJ1-1; perhaps TRBD1 as D (6 bases). CDR1 and CDR2 from the germline V gene are SGHRS and YFSETQ. This CDR3 is built from 14 residues. Trimming stripped 4 bases from V and 1 base from J, with 11 bases between. CDR3 DNA sequence: TGCGCCAGCAGCCCTGGACAGCCGAACACTGAAGCTTTCTTT. Protein sequence: CASSPGQPNTEAFF.

This clone turned up a few times. The V gene is TRBV7-3, the J gene TRBJ1-1; D may be TRBD1 (6 bases). This CDR3 region has 17 residues. V shed 1 base and J shed 5 bases, with 20 bases lying between them. The germline gives CDR1 SGHTA, CDR2 FQGTGA. The CDR3 is CASSLNPWGAQGTEAFF. CDR3 coding DNA: TGTGCCAGCAGCTTAAATCCCTGGGGGGCCCAAGGGACTGAAGCTTTCTTT.

This clone was seen a handful of times. This chain joins TRBV6-4 and TRBJ2-1; 10 bases agree with TRBD2. The V and J ends lost 5 bases and 7 bases, in that order; junction bases with no gene match: 8. CDR1 and CDR2 (germline): MRHNA, SNTAGT. The CDR3 is 15 residues long. The CDR3 sequence is CASSPSSGSYNEQFF. CDR3 sequence (DNA): TGTGCCAGCAGTCCTTCTAGCGGGAGTTATAATGAGCAGTTCTTC.

This rearrangement joins TRBV7-2 to TRBJ2-2; 7 nucleotides match TRBD1. Germline V lookup: CDR1 SGHTA, CDR2 FQGNSA. J gave up 7 bases and V 5 bases, and 10 bases lay outside the gene matches. This CDR3 comprises 15 residues. This CDR3 is CASSGRQGVIGELFF. The CDR3 nucleotides read TGTGCCAGCAGCGGACGACAGGGCGTGATCGGGGAGCTGTTTTTT.

The rearrangement links TRBV6-1 to TRBJ2-2; D may match TRBD1 or TRBD2 (5 bases each). CDR1 and CDR2 from the germline V gene are MNHNS and SASEGT. Between the trimmed V and J ends, which lost 8 bases and 5 bases, there was a span of 18 bases. The CDR3 has 15 amino acids. The CDR3 loop is CASPPGPITTGELFF. The CDR3 DNA reads as TGTGCCAGCCCCCCGGGACCGATAACTACCGGGGAGCTGTTTTTT.

Note on this clone: One end of the junction does not line up with germline, which may come from a read error. This rearrangement joins TRBV7-7 to TRBJ2-5, with 10 bases that match TRBD1. This CDR3 comprises 15 residues. Germline CDR1 SSHAT, CDR2 FNYEAQ (reference sequence). The CDR3 bases are TGTGCTAGCAGCGTACGACAGGGGGCGGAGGAGACCCAGTACTTC. Translating gives CASSVRQGAEETQYF.

The gene calls are TRBV5-1 and TRBJ1-1; D not resolved. Trimming took off 0 bases at V and 1 base at J, with 7 bases between the two ends. The CDR3 has 14 residues. Germline V gene data show CDR1 as SGHRS and CDR2 as YFSETQ. CDR3 coding DNA: TGCGCCAGCAGCTTGGGAGGACCGAACACTGAAGCTTTCTTT. The encoded protein is CASSLGGPNTEAFF. Full variable domain (rest looked up from reference TRBV5-1 and TRBJ1-1): KAGVTQTPRYLIKTRGQQVTLSCSPISGHRSVSWYQQTPGQGLQFLFEYFSETQRNKGNFPGRFSGRQFSNSRSEMNVSTLELGDSALYLCASSLGGPNTEAFFGQGTRLTVV.

The rearrangement links TRBV11-3 to TRBJ2-1; 10 positions agree with TRBD1. CDR1 is SGHNT, CDR2 YENEEA, per germline. Trimming took 4 bases from V and 7 from J; bases not matched to a gene: 1. The CDR3 length is 13 residues. The CDR3 DNA reads TGTGCCAGCAGCTCGGGACAGGGGAATGAGCAGTTCTTC. It translates to CASSSGQGNEQFF.

The chain links TRBV4-1 to TRBJ2-7; either TRBD1 or TRBD2 may fit D (5 bases each). Trimming took 1 base from V and 4 from J, leaving 17 bases between them. The CDR3 runs to 16 residues. CDR1 and CDR2 from the germline V gene are MGHRA and YSYEKL. The CDR3 coding sequence is TGCGCCAGCAGCCAAGGTCGTCACGGGGCAGGGTACGAGCAGTACTTC. Protein sequence: CASSQGRHGAGYEQYF.

The chain joins TRBV14 to TRBJ2-7; D might be TRBD2 (5 bases). V lost 4 bases, J lost 7 bases, and 17 bases lay in between. CDR3 size: 14 residues. Germline V gene data show CDR1 as SGHDN and CDR2 as FVKESK. The CDR3 DNA is TGTGCCAGCAGCCCTTACGGACGGGAAGGAGAGCAGTACTTC. Translating it yields CASSPYGREGEQYF.

The V and J genes are TRBV5-6 and TRBJ2-7; no firm D call. V lost 0 bases to trimming and J lost 0 bases, with 10 bases between them. This CDR3 spans 15 amino acids. CDR1 and CDR2 from the germline V gene are SGHDT and YYEEEE. CDR3 amino acids: CASSLVGRSSYEQYF. CDR3 sequence (DNA): TGTGCCAGCAGCTTGGTGGGCAGGAGCTCCTACGAGCAGTACTTC.

The chain links TRBV18 to TRBJ1-2; 10 positions match TRBD1. The V and J ends lost 4 bases and 8 bases, in that order; junction bases with no gene match: 7. Germline CDR1 KGHSH, CDR2 LQKENI. CDR3 length: 14 amino acids. CDR3 residues: CASSLLGQGEGYTF. The DNA of the CDR3 is TGTGCCAGCTCACTTCTCGGACAGGGGGAAGGCTACACCTTC. Using reference TRBV18 and TRBJ1-2 for the parts outside the CDR3, the full variable domain is NAGVMQNPRHLVRRRGQEARLRCSPMKGHSHVYWYRQLPEEGLKFMVYLQKENIIDESGMPKERFSAEFPKEGPSILRIQQVVRGDSAAYFCASSLLGQGEGYTFGSGTRLTVV.

This rearrangement joins TRBV5-4 to TRBJ2-1; unclear D gene. This CDR3 is 17 amino acids long. Germline V gives CDR1 SGHNT, CDR2 YYREEE (reference sequence). Trimming took 4 bases from V and 2 from J, leaving 19 bases between them. The CDR3 DNA sequence: TGTGCCAGCAGCCCCCCCAGCAACTGGAGCCCCTACAATGAGCAGTTCTTC. This sequence encodes CASSPPSNWSPYNEQFF.

The J gene is TRBJ2-1, the V gene TRBV18, with 10 nucleotides matching TRBD2. CDR3 length equals 15 residues. Germline V gene lookup returns CDR1 KGHSH and CDR2 LQKENI. Trimming cost V 3 bases and J 6 bases; bases outside gene matches: 5. The CDR3 region is CASSPLAGVGNEQFF. The CDR3 nucleotides read TGTGCCAGCTCACCCCTAGCGGGAGTGGGCAATGAGCAGTTCTTC.

The chain has TRBV28 and TRBJ2-1, with D perhaps matching TRBD1 or TRBD2 (5 bases each). The CDR3 length is 16 residues. The germline gives CDR1 MDHEN, CDR2 SYDVKM. Trimming removed 5 bases at V and 5 bases at J, with 19 bases between. CDR3 in amino acids: CASSVHLIQGHNEQFF. CDR3 sequence (DNA): TGTGCCAGCAGTGTACACCTTATCCAGGGACACAATGAGCAGTTCTTC.

CDR3 loop: CASSETRAAGELFF. The CDR3 nucleotides are TGTGCCAGCAGTGAGACAAGGGCCGCCGGGGAGCTGTTTTTT. The chain couples TRBV25-1 to TRBJ2-2; D not certain. CDR1 is MGHDK, CDR2 SYGVNS, per germline. This CDR3 has 14 residues. Deletions cut 3 bases from V and 6 bases from J, with 11 bases between.

V is TRBV9 and J is TRBJ2-7; D perhaps matches TRBD2 (7 bases). Trimming pared 4 bases from V and 4 bases from J, leaving 18 bases between. The CDR3 has 15 amino acids. Germline lookup yields CDR1 SGDLS and CDR2 YYNGEE. CDR3: CASSQSPGGQYEQYF. CDR3 in DNA: TGTGCCAGCAGCCAATCTCCGGGAGGACAGTACGAGCAGTACTTC.

This rearrangement joins TRBV6-1 to TRBJ1-4; 10 nucleotides agree with TRBD1. V was pared by 10 bases and J by 5 bases, with 7 bases of the junction left unmatched. The length of the CDR3 is 14 residues. Germline CDR1 MNHNS, CDR2 SASEGT. DNA for the CDR3: TGTGCCACCAATTCGGACAGGGGGAATGAAAAACTGTTTTTT. Translating gives CATNSDRGNEKLFF.

This clone appeared a single time. The chain carries TRBV5-6 and TRBJ2-2; D unclear. In germline, CDR1 is SGHDT, CDR2 YYEEEE. Deletions cut 2 bases from V and 1 base from J, with 6 bases between. The CDR3 is made up of 14 amino acids. DNA of the CDR3: TGTGCCAGCAGCTTACCGGTGAACACCGGGGAGCTGTTTTTT. Translating gives CASSLPVNTGELFF.

The gene calls are TRBV19 and TRBJ1-5, with D hard to call. CDR3 length: 16 residues. Germline V CDR1 and CDR2: LNHDA, SQIVND (reference sequence). The V gene lost 1 base and the J gene lost 6 bases, with 16 bases spanning the gap. The CDR3, as DNA: TGTGCCAGTAGTATAGCCCGGGCCACCCGGGGTCAGCCCCAGCATTTT. It translates to CASSIARATRGQPQHF.

This clone was seen a handful of times. The chain uses TRBV19 and TRBJ1-5; a weak D match, TRBD1 (6 bases). V was cut by 9 bases and J by 3 bases, with 12 bases left in between. This CDR3 has 13 residues. Germline CDR1 LNHDA, CDR2 SQIVND (reference sequence). DNA of the CDR3: TGTGCCAGCAGCGGGACATTCAATCAGCCCCAGCATTTT. Its translation is CASSGTFNQPQHF.

The chain uses TRBV2 and TRBJ2-7; tentatively, D is TRBD2 (5 bases). The CDR3 consists of 14 residues. V was trimmed by 3 bases and J by 7 bases, leaving 16 bases between them. In germline, CDR1 is SNHLY, CDR2 FYNNEI. The CDR3 sequence: CASSDLVGPGEQYF. The CDR3 bases are TGTGCCAGCAGTGACTTGGTTGGACCGGGGGAGCAGTACTTC. The entire variable domain, with the rest obtained from reference TRBV2 and TRBJ2-7, is as follows: EPEVTQTPSHQVTQMGQEVILRCVPISNHLYFYWYRQILGQKVEFLVSFYNNEISEKSEIFDDQFSVERPDGSNFTLKIRSTKLEDSAMYFCASSDLVGPGEQYFGPGTRLTVT.

This clone is a singleton in its sample. The CDR3 is CASSPQWGGQPQHF. For the CDR3, the DNA is TGTGCCAGCTCACCTCAGTGGGGTGGGCAGCCCCAGCATTTT. The chain recombines TRBV18 with TRBJ1-5, with D unclear. The CDR3 runs 14 residues. The germline V and J ends were trimmed by 3 bases and 7 bases, with 13 bases remaining between them. Germline CDR1 KGHSH, CDR2 LQKENI.